The clone carrying this T cell receptor beta chain came up a few times. The data were obtained in a study of blood T cells in healthy people across ages. The authors ran a second PCR of about 6 to 11 cycles using a sample-barcoded 5' primer and a J-beta primer mix. From each sample, at least 2.5 million paired-end reads containing CDR3 were obtained. TCRdb called the 5' RACE reads again in MiXCR, with one record for every CDR3 protein. Of around 1,900,000 distinct CDR3 sequences in the sample, about 39% were seen once. This TCR was recovered from a human donor in good health. Sequencing used blood.

In DNA form, the CDR3 reads TGTGCCTGGAGTGTATACAGGGGGGACAGCCCGATTCAGTACTTC. This sequence encodes CAWSVYRGDSPIQYF. This chain connects TRBV30 to TRBJ2-4; 8 bases match TRBD1. CDR3 length: 15 residues. J was trimmed by 10 bases and V by 0 bases; bases with no gene match: 11. Germline CDR1 reads GTSNPN; CDR2 reads SVGIG (reference sequence).